This TCR beta chain was identified during a study of CD8 T cells in ankylosing spondylitis. In germline, CDR1 is DFQATT, CDR2 SNEGSKA (reference sequence). There are 14 residues in the CDR3. V lost 1 base to trimming and J lost 5 bases, with 14 bases between them. As for this clonotype: Antigen specificity is unknown.

In TCRdb, the 5' RACE reads were re-called with MiXCR into one record per CDR3 protein. The table includes about 310,000 distinct CDR3 sequences, 20% to 25% detected once. Findings of the study overall: Apparently characteristic of ankylosing spondylitis blood was a TCR beta motif (about 8 highly homologous variants). Enrichment of disease-linked clones was reportedly significant in matched ankylosing spondylitis synovial fluid.

The chain couples TRBV20-1 to TRBJ2-5; no firm D call. The source is a female donor with ankylosing spondylitis or in good health (not recorded which). Specimen: blood, either unsorted or a sorted T cell fraction (not recorded which). The CDR3 DNA sequence: TGCAGTGCTAGAGCCCCCGACGGTGCTGAGACCCAGTACTTC. As protein: CSARAPDGAETQYF.